This paragraph reports one T cell receptor beta chain. Antigen specificity is unknown. A much larger clone differs by one base, so this may be a read error. Trimming cost V 0 bases and J 2 bases, with 5 bases left between them. The CDR3 totals 13 residues. Germline-derived CDR1 and CDR2 are LGHNA and YSLEER. This specimen belongs to a study of CD8 T cells in ankylosing spondylitis. General study results and limits: A motif of fewer than ten highly homologous TCR beta variants was seen as apparently characteristic of ankylosing spondylitis blood. Significant enrichment of disease-linked clones was reportedly seen in matched ankylosing spondylitis synovial fluid.

Libraries of TCR beta came from quantitative 5'-RACE with molecular barcodes. A single record per CDR3 protein comes from TCRdb applying MiXCR to the 5' RACE reads. The sample carries about 140,000 distinct CDR3 sequences, about 7.3% recorded once. The sequenced sample consisted of blood, either unsorted or a sorted T cell fraction (not recorded which). The rearrangement links TRBV4-3 to TRBJ2-7; TRBD2 is a possible D gene (5 bases). This TCR derives from a female donor with ankylosing spondylitis or in good health (not recorded which). CDR3 nucleotide sequence: TGCGCCAGCAGCCAAGATAGCGCCTACGAGCAGTACTTC. It specifies CASSQDSAYEQYF.